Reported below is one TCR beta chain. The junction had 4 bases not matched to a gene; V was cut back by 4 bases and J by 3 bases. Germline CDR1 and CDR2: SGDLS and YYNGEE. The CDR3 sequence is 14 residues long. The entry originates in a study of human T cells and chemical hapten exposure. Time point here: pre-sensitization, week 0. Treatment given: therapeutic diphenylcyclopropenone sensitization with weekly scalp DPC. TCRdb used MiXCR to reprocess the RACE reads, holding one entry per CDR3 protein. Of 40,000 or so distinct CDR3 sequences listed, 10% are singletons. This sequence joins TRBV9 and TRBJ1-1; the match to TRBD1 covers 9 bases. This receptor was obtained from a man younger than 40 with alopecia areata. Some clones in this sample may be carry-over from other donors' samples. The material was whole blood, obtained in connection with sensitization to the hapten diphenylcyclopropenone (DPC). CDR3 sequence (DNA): TGTGCCAGCAGCCCGTGGGACAGGGACACTGAAGCTTTCTTT. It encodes CASSPWDRDTEAFF.